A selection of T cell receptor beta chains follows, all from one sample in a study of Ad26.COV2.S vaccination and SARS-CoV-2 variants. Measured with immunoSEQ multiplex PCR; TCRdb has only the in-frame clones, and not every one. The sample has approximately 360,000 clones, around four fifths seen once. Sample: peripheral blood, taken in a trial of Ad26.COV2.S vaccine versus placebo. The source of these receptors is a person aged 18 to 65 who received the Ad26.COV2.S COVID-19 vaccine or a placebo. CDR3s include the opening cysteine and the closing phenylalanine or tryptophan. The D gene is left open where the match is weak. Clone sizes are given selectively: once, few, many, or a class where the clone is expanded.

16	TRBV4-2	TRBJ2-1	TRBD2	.	TGTGCCAGCAGCCAAGGGGGAACTAGCGGCTACAATGAGCAGTTCTTC	CASSQGGTSGYNEQFF
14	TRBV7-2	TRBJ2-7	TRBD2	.	TGTGCCAGCAGCTTTGCTAGCGGGAGCTACGAGCAGTACTTC	CASSFASGSYEQYF
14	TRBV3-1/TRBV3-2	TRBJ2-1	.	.	TGTGCCAGCAGCCTACTTGGACGTTACAATGAGCAGTTCTTC	CASSLLGRYNEQFF
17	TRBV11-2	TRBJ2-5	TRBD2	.	TGTGCCAGCAGCCCCGGACTAGCGGGGGGGGATATCGAGACCCAGTACTTC	CASSPGLAGGDIETQYF
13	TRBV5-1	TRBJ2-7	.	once	TGCGCCAGCACCCCGGTAGCTACGGGCGAGCAGTACTTC	CASTPVATGEQYF
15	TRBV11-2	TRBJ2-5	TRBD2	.	TGTGCCAGCAGCACCCGGACTAGCGGGGGAGAGACCCAGTACTTC	CASSTRTSGGETQYF
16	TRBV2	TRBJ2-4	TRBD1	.	TGTGCCAGCAGGGACAGGGAGGTCGGGGCCAAAAACATTCAGTACTTC	CASRDREVGAKNIQYF
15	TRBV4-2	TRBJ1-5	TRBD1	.	TGTGCCAGCAGCCAAGGGACAGGGCAAGAACAGCCCCAGCATTTT	CASSQGTGQEQPQHF
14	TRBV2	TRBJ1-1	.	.	TGTGCCAGCAGCTCCCTCACAGGGAACACTGAAGCTTTCTTT	CASSSLTGNTEAFF
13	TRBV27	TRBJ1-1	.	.	TGTGCCAGCAGTTTATCTCGGGGGACTGAAGCTTTCTTT	CASSLSRGTEAFF
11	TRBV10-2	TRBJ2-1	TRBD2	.	TGCGCCAGCCTGGCGGGGGGGCAGGACTTCTTC	CASLAGGQDFF
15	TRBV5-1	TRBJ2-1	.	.	TGCGCCAGCAGCTTGGCAACCTCTTATTTGGGTGAGCAGTTCTTC	CASSLATSYLGEQFF
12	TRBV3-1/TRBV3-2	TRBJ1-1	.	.	TGTGCCAGCAGCCAAGAGAGGGGAGAAGCTTTCTTT	CASSQERGEAFF
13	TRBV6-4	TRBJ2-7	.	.	TGTGCCAGCAGCCCCCGGCGAGGCTACGAGCAGTACTTC	CASSPRRGYEQYF
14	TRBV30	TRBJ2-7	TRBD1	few	TGTGCCTGGAGTGCGACAGGGGTCGTTTACGAGCAGTACTTC	CAWSATGVVYEQYF
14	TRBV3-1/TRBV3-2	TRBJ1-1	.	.	TGTGCCAGCAGCCAAGATCAAGGGAACACTGAAGCTTTCTTT	CASSQDQGNTEAFF
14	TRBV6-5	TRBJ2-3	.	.	TGTGCCAGCGGGATCCGGACTAACACAGATACGCAGTATTTT	CASGIRTNTDTQYF
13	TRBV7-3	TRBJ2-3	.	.	TGTGCCAGCAGCCTGACAGGTTCGGATACGCAGTATTTT	CASSLTGSDTQYF
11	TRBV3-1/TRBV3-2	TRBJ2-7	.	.	TGTGCCAGCAGCACCCCCTACGAGCAGTACTTC	CASSTPYEQYF
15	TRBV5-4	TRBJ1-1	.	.	TGTGCCAGCAGCTTGGATGCAGCAGTGAACACTGAAGCTTTCTTT	CASSLDAAVNTEAFF
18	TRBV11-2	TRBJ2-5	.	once	TGTGCCAGCAGCTTAGCTTCCGCTAGACACGGCTTGATGGAGACCCAGTACTTC	CASSLASARHGLMETQYF
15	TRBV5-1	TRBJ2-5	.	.	TGCGCCAGCAGCTTGACCGGACAGAACCAAGAGACCCAGTACTTC	CASSLTGQNQETQYF
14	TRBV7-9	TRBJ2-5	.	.	TGTGCCAGCAGCTTTCGCGGGCGGAAAGAGACCCAGTACTTC	CASSFRGRKETQYF
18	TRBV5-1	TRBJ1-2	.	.	TGCGCCAGCAGCTTGGACGTTCGTACGGGATCGGGGACTCATGGCTACACCTTC	CASSLDVRTGSGTHGYTF
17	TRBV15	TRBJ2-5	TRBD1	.	TGTGCCACCAGCAGTCCGAGGGGGACAGGGGGCGCGGGGACCCAGTACTTC	CATSSPRGTGGAGTQYF
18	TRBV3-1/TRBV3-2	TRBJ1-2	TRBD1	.	TGTGCCAGCACTCCCGTCCGGGGACAGGGGGATCCTAACTATGGCTACACCTTC	CASTPVRGQGDPNYGYTF
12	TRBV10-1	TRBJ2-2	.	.	TGCGCCAGGGCGCAGCCCGGGGGGGAGCTGTTTTTT	CARAQPGGELFF
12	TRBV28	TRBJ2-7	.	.	TGTGCCAGCAGTTTACTGGGATACGAGCAGTACTTC	CASSLLGYEQYF
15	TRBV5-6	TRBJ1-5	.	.	TGTGCCAGCAGCTTCGGGGGGGGCTTCAATCAGCCCCAGCATTTT	CASSFGGGFNQPQHF
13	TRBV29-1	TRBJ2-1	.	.	TGCAGCGCTACCCCTCCCGACTACAATGAGCAGTTCTTC	CSATPPDYNEQFF
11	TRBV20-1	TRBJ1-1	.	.	TGCAGTGCCCTGCGGGACACTGAAGCTTTCTTT	CSALRDTEAFF
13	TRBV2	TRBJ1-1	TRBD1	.	TGTGCCAGCAGTGGGACAGGGGCCACTGAAGCTTTCTTT	CASSGTGATEAFF
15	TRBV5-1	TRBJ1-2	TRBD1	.	TGCGCCAGCAGCTTAGGAGACAGGGATAACTATGGCTACACCTTC	CASSLGDRDNYGYTF
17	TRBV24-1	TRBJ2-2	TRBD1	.	TGTGCCACCAGTGATCGGAAGGGGACAGGGAACACCGGGGAGCTGTTTTTT	CATSDRKGTGNTGELFF
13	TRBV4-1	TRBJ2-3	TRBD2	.	TGCGCCAGCAGCCCGGGAGGGTCAGATACGCAGTATTTT	CASSPGGSDTQYF
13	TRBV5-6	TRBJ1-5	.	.	TGTGCCAGCAGCTTGGGTGGCCCAGGGCCCCAGCATTTT	CASSLGGPGPQHF
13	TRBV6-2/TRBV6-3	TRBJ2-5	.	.	TGTGCCAGCAGTTTTCGGTCTCGGGAGACCCAGTACTTC	CASSFRSRETQYF
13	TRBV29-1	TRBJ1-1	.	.	TGCAGCGTCGGGGACACGCAGAACACTGAAGCTTTCTTT	CSVGDTQNTEAFF
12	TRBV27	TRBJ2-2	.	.	TGTGCCAGCAGTTTTCGGGACGGGGAGCTGTTTTTT	CASSFRDGELFF
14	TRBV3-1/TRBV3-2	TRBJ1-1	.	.	TGTGCCAGCACGCCAAGGGGGGGAAACACTGAAGCTTTCTTT	CASTPRGGNTEAFF
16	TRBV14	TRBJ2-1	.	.	TGTGCCAGCAGCCCCCCTGGTGGGGCCTCCTACAATGAGCAGTTCTTC	CASSPPGGASYNEQFF
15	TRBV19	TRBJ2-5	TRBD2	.	TGTGCCAGTAGTTGGACTAGCGGGTTCCAAGAGACCCAGTACTTC	CASSWTSGFQETQYF
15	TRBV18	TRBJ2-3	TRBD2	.	TGTGCCAGCTCACCTTGGCGGGGGGGCCCAGATACGCAGTATTTT	CASSPWRGGPDTQYF
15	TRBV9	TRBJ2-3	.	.	TGTGCCAGCAGCCTACTAGGGATAGGCACAGATACGCAGTATTTT	CASSLLGIGTDTQYF
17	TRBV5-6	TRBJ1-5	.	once	TGTGCCAGCAGCTTTTTTTCTTCAGATTGGGGCAATCAGCCCCAGCATTTT	CASSFFSSDWGNQPQHF
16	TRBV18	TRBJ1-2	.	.	TGTGCCAGCTCACCACGACTCTTTAAAGAGGCTAATGGCTACACCTTC	CASSPRLFKEANGYTF
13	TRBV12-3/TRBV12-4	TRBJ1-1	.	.	TGTGCCAGCACTCAGGCGGAGAACACTGAAGCTTTCTTT	CASTQAENTEAFF
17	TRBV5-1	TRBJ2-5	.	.	TGCGCCAGCAGCCCGGGGCTATTGAGGAGCTCCCAAGAGACCCAGTACTTC	CASSPGLLRSSQETQYF
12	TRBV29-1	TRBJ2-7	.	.	TGCAGCGTTGGCATACAGACCTACGAGCAGTACTTC	CSVGIQTYEQYF
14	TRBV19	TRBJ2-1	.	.	TGTGCCAGTAGTATTGGGGGGGGCACGAATGAGCAGTTCTTC	CASSIGGGTNEQFF
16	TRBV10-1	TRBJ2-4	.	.	TGCGCCAGCAGTGATGAGGCGGGGTGGGACAAAAACATTCAGTACTTC	CASSDEAGWDKNIQYF
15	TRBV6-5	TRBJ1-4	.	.	TGTGCCAGCAGTTACTCGGGGGGTCTAAATGAAAAACTGTTTTTT	CASSYSGGLNEKLFF
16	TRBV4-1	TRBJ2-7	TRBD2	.	TGCGCCAGCAGCCGATTAGCGGGGGGCCTCTCCTACGAGCAGTACTTC	CASSRLAGGLSYEQYF
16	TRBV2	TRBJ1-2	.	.	TGTGCCAGCAGTCAAGAATCCCCTCCCCCTAACTATGGCTACACCTTC	CASSQESPPPNYGYTF
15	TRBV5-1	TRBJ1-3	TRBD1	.	TGCGCCAGCAGCCTTCGGACAGGGGTCGGAAACACCATATATTTT	CASSLRTGVGNTIYF
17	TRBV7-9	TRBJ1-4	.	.	TGTGCCAGCACCAACTCAGCAGAGGTGGCGGCTAATGAAAAACTGTTTTTT	CASTNSAEVAANEKLFF
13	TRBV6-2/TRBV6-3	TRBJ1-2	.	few	TGTGCCAGCAGTCCCGGTTCCTCGAGGGGCTACACCTTC	CASSPGSSRGYTF
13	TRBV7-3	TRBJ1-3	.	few	TGTGCCAGCAGCTTATCAGGTGGAAACACCATATATTTT	CASSLSGGNTIYF
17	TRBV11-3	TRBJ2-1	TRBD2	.	TGTGCCAGCAGCTTAGGGGGGGGACTAGCGGGAGACGGTGAGCAGTTCTTC	CASSLGGGLAGDGEQFF